This T cell receptor beta chain emerged from a study of blood T cell repertoires in COVID-19. The CDR3 is 14 amino acids. The trim removed 5 bases at V and 0 bases at J, leaving 4 bases unmatched. The germline gives CDR1 SQVTM, CDR2 ANQGSEA. Clones were read by immunoSEQ multiplex PCR, and TCRdb kept only the in-frame ones, dropping some. This table has around 140,000 clones, roughly three quarters appearing once. The sample comprised peripheral blood. The clonotype originates from a woman aged 55-69 years with acute or convalescent COVID-19. The chain couples TRBV29-1 to TRBJ2-1, with TRBD2 matching 7 bases. The CDR3 here is CSVRTSASYNEQFF. CDR3 sequence (DNA): TGCAGCGTTCGCACTAGCGCCTCCTACAATGAGCAGTTCTTC.